Listed below are T cell receptor beta chains from one sample, sequenced in a study of T-cell reconstitution after alpha-beta-depleted transplantation in children. Via MiXCR, TCRdb re-called the PCR reads, giving one row per CDR3 protein. The table has hundreds of thousands of distinct CDR3 sequences, over 10% seen once. The sample in question was PBMCs, obtained before TCRalphabeta/CD19-depleted stem cell transplant. These receptors all come from a girl aged 2 to 10 with congenital amegakaryocytic thrombocytopenia, due to receive a stem cell transplant. Both conserved end residues are part of each CDR3. The D gene is left open where the match is weak. Not every row has a clone size; where given, it reads once, few, many or a size class.

d_call: NA
clone_size: NA
v_call: TRBV7-6
j_call: TRBJ2-5
cdr3_aa: CASSFTGRVETQYF
cdr3_nt: TGTGCCAGCAGCTTCACTGGACGAGTGGAGACCCAGTACTTC

d_call: NA
clone_size: NA
v_call: TRBV15
j_call: TRBJ2-1
cdr3_aa: CATSNGQPGDEQFF
cdr3_nt: TGTGCCACCAGCAATGGACAGCCAGGGGATGAGCAGTTCTTC

d_call: NA
clone_size: NA
v_call: TRBV20-1
j_call: TRBJ2-7
cdr3_aa: CSGVSENPYEQYF
cdr3_nt: TGCAGTGGAGTTTCGGAGAATCCCTACGAGCAGTACTTC

d_call: TRBD2
clone_size: many
v_call: TRBV10-2
j_call: TRBJ2-7
cdr3_aa: CASRAMGLAGTEQYF
cdr3_nt: TGCGCCAGCAGGGCTATGGGACTAGCGGGAACCGAGCAGTACTTC

d_call: TRBD2
clone_size: NA
v_call: TRBV9
j_call: TRBJ2-7
cdr3_aa: CASSVGVSGIGEQYF
cdr3_nt: TGTGCCAGCAGCGTAGGGGTTAGCGGGATAGGCGAGCAGTACTTC

d_call: TRBD2
clone_size: NA
v_call: TRBV20-1
j_call: TRBJ2-1
cdr3_aa: CSPAGGRNEQFF
cdr3_nt: TGCAGTCCGGCGGGGGGGCGGAATGAGCAGTTCTTC

d_call: TRBD1
clone_size: many
v_call: TRBV12-3/TRBV12-4
j_call: TRBJ2-2
cdr3_aa: CASSHITGTGGTGELFF
cdr3_nt: TGTGCCAGCAGTCACATCACCGGGACAGGGGGCACCGGGGAGCTGTTTTTT

d_call: NA
clone_size: few
v_call: TRBV7-9
j_call: TRBJ2-3
cdr3_aa: CASSSPGWGFTDTQYF
cdr3_nt: TGTGCCAGCAGCTCCCCCGGATGGGGTTTCACAGATACGCAGTATTTT

d_call: TRBD2
clone_size: many
v_call: TRBV10-3
j_call: TRBJ2-7
cdr3_aa: CAIKPGLAETYEQYF
cdr3_nt: TGTGCCATCAAACCGGGACTAGCGGAAACCTACGAGCAGTACTTC

d_call: NA
clone_size: NA
v_call: TRBV3-1
j_call: TRBJ2-7
cdr3_aa: CASSQLPGAPYEQYF
cdr3_nt: TGTGCCAGCAGCCAATTACCGGGAGCTCCCTACGAGCAGTACTTC

d_call: NA
clone_size: few
v_call: TRBV28
j_call: TRBJ2-4
cdr3_aa: CASSFDKNIQYF
cdr3_nt: TGTGCCAGCAGTTTCGACAAAAACATTCAGTACTTC

d_call: TRBD1
clone_size: many
v_call: TRBV5-1
j_call: TRBJ1-1
cdr3_aa: CASAHDRVAEAFF
cdr3_nt: TGCGCCAGCGCCCACGACAGGGTCGCTGAAGCTTTCTTT

d_call: TRBD1
clone_size: many
v_call: TRBV10-3
j_call: TRBJ1-4
cdr3_aa: CAISETGTVATNEKLFF
cdr3_nt: TGTGCCATCAGTGAGACCGGGACAGTGGCAACTAATGAAAAACTGTTTTTT

d_call: NA
clone_size: many
v_call: TRBV12-3/TRBV12-4
j_call: TRBJ2-7
cdr3_aa: CASSLAKRVTYEQYF
cdr3_nt: TGTGCCAGCAGTTTAGCGAAGCGGGTGACCTACGAGCAGTACTTC

d_call: TRBD1
clone_size: many
v_call: TRBV28
j_call: TRBJ1-5
cdr3_aa: CASSLFWFAGQQGWNQPQHF
cdr3_nt: TGTGCCAGCAGTTTGTTTTGGTTTGCGGGACAGCAAGGTTGGAATCAGCCCCAGCATTTT

d_call: NA
clone_size: many
v_call: TRBV29-1
j_call: TRBJ1-2
cdr3_aa: CSVGVRVNYGYTF
cdr3_nt: TGCAGCGTTGGTGTCAGGGTGAACTATGGCTACACCTTC

d_call: TRBD1
clone_size: many
v_call: TRBV5-4
j_call: TRBJ2-7
cdr3_aa: CASSPTGASEQYF
cdr3_nt: TGTGCCAGCAGCCCGACAGGGGCGAGCGAGCAGTACTTC

d_call: NA
clone_size: NA
v_call: TRBV30
j_call: TRBJ2-5
cdr3_aa: CAFRGVQETQYF
cdr3_nt: TGTGCCTTTCGCGGGGTTCAAGAGACCCAGTACTTC